This T cell receptor (beta chain) appears in the sequencing data of a study of early T cells in non-severe SARS-CoV-2 infection. About the study: The study sequenced bulk RNA from unsorted whole blood, with chains unpaired. Findings and limits, study-wide: Matching results from VDJdb favored anti-spike CD8 responses, leaving private and CD4 specificities undetected.

CDR1 SNHLY and CDR2 FYNNEI come from the germline V gene. This CDR3 has 13 residues. V was pared by 6 bases and J by 2 bases, with 11 bases between. Individual cDNA molecules received unique molecular identifiers during library preparation. TCRdb independently ran MiXCR on the 5' RACE reads; one entry per CDR3 protein. The table shows around 34,000 distinct CDR3 sequences, with approximately 4.6% occurring only once. As regards this clonotype: Its target is not known.

The specimen sequenced was whole blood. The origin of this receptor is an adult who was a healthcare worker with PCR-confirmed SARS-CoV-2 infection or an uninfected control (not recorded which). This chain links TRBV2 with TRBJ2-7, with D perhaps being TRBD1 or TRBD2 (5 bases each). The CDR3 loop reads CASRGDGTYEQYF. The CDR3 DNA reads TGTGCCAGCAGGGGGGACGGTACCTACGAGCAGTACTTC.